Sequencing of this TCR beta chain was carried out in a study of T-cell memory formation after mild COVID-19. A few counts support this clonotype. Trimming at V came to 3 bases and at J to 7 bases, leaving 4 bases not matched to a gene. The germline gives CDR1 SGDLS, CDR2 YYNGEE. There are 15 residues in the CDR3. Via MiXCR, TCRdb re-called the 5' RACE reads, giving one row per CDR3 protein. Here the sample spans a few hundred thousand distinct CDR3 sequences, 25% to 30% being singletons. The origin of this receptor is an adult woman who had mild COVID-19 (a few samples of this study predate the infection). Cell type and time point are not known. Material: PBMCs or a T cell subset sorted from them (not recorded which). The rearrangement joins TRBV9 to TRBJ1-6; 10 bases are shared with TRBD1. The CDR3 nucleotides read TGTGCCAGCAGCGCAGGACAGGGGGGAAATTCACCCCTCCACTTT. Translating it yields CASSAGQGGNSPLHF. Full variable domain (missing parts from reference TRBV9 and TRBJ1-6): DSGVTQTPKHLITATGQRVTLRCSPRSGDLSVYWYQQSLDQGLQFLIQYYNGEERAKGNILERFSAQQFPDLHSELNLSSLELGDSALYFCASSAGQGGNSPLHFGNGTRLTVT.